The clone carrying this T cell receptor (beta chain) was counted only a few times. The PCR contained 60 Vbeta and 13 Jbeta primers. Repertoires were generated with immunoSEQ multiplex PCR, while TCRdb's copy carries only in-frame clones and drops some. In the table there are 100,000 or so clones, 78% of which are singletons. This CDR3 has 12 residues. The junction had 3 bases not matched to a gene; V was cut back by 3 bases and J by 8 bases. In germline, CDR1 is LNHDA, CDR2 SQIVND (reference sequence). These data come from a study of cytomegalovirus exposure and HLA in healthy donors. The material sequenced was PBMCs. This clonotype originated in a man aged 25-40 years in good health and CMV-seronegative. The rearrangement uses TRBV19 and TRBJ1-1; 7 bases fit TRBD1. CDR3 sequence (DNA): TGTGCCAGTAGTATCACAGGGGACGAAGCTTTCTTT. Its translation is CASSITGDEAFF.